The TCR beta chain described here comes from a study of blood T cell repertoires in COVID-19. About the research overall: The samples span acute and convalescent COVID-19 from the United States, Italy and Spain.

Produced via immunoSEQ multiplex PCR; TCRdb's table is partial and in-frame only. This sample has 100,000 to 150,000 clones, with roughly four fifths found just once. The sequence was obtained from a human donor in a cohort sampled during active COVID-19. The material sequenced was peripheral blood.

The CDR3 nucleotides read TGTGCCAGCAAGGACAGGGGGGGTACGGGCACAGATACGCAGTATTTT. It translates to CASKDRGGTGTDTQYF. V is TRBV6-6 and J is TRBJ2-3; 10 nucleotides match TRBD1. Looked up from germline, CDR1 is MNHNY and CDR2 is SVGAGI (reference sequence). V gave up 7 bases and J gave up 1 base; unmatched junction bases: 8. The CDR3 runs 16 residues.